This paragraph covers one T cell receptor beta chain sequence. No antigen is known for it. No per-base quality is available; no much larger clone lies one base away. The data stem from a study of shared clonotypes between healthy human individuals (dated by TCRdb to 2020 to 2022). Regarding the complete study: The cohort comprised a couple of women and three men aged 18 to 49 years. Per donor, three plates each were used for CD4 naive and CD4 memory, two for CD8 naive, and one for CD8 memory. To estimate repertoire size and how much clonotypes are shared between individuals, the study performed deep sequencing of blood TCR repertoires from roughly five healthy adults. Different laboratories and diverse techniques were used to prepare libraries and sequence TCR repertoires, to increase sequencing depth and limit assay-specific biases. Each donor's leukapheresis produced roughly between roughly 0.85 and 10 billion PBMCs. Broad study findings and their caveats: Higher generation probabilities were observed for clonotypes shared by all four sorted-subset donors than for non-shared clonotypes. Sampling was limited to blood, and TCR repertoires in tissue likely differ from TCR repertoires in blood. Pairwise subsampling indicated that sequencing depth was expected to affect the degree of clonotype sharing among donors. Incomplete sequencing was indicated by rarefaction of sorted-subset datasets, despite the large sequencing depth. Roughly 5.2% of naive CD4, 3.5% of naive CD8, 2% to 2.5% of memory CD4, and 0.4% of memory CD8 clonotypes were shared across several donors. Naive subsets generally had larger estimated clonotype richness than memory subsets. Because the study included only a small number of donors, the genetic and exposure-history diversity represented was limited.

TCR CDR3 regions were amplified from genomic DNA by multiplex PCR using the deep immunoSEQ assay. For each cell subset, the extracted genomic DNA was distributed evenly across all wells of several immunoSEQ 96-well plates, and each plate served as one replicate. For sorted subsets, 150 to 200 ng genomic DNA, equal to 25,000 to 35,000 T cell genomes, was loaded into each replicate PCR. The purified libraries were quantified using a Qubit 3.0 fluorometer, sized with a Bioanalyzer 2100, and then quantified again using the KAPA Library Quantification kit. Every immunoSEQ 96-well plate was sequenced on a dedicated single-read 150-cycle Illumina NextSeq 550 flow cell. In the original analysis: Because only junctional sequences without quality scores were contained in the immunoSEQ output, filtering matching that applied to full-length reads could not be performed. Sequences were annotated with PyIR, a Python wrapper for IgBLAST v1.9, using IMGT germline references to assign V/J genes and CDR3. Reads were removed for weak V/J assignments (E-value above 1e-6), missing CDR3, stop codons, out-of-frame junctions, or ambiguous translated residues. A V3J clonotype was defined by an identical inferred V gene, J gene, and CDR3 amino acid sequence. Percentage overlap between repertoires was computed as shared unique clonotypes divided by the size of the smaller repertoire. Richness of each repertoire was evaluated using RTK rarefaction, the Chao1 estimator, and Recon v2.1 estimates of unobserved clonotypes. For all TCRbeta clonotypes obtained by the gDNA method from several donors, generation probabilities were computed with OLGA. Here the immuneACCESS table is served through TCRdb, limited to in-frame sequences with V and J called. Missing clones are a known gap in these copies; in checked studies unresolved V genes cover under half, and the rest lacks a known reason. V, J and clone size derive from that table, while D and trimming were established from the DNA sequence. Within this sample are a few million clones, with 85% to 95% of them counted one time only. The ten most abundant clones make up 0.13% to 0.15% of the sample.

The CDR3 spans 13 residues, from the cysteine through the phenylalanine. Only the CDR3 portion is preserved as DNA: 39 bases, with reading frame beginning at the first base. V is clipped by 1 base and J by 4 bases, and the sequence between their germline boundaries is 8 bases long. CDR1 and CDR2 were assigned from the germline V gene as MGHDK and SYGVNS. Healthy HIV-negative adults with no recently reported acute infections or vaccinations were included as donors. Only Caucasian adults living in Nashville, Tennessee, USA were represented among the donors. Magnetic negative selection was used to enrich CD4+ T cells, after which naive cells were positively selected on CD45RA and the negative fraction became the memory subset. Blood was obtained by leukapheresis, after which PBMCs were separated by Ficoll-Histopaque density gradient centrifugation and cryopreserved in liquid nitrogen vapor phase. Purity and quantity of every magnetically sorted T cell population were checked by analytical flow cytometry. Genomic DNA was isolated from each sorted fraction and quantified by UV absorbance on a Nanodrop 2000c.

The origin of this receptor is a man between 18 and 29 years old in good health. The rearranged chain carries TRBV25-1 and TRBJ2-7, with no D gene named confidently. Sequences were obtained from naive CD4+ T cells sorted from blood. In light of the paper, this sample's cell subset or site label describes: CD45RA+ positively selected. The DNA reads TGTGCCAGCAGTGAATTAGGGCGATACGAGCAGTACTTC. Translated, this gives CASSELGRYEQYF.